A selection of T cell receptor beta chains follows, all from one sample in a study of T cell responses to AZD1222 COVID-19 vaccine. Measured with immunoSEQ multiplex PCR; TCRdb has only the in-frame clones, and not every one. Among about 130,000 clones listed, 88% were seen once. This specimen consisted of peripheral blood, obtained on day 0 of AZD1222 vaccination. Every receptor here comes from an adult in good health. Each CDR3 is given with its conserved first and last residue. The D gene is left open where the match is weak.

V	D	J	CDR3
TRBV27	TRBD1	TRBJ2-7	CASSKPTGPVYEQYF
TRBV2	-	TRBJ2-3	CASSYRPDTQYF
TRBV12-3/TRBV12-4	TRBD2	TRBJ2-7	CASSPGGVYEQYF
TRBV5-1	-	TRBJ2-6	CASSLGFSANVLTF
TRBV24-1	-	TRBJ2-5	CATSDLGRNLQETQYF
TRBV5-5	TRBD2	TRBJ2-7	CASSLQASGTYEQYF
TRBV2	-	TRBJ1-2	CASSPGAGYGYTF
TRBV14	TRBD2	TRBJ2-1	CASDDLAGGPRSYNEQFF
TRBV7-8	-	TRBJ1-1	CASSPAVGEAFF
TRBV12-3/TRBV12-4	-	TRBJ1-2	CASSIRGYGYTF
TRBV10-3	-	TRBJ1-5	CAISERQGIDQPQHF
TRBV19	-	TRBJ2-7	CATTGGYEQYF
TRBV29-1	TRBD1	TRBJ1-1	CSAQGQATEAFF
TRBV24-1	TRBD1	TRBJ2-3	CATSDPTGGTDTQYF
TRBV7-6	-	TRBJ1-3	CASSPFVEQGQNTIYF
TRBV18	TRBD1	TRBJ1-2	CASSPQETGGYYGYTF
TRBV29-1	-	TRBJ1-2	CSVRTVYGYTF
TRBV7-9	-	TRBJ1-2	CASSLVPDF
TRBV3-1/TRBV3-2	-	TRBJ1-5	CASSPRDSNQPQHF
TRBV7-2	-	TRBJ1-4	CASSLTAGAILGANEKLFF
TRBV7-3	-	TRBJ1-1	CASSQTQVTEAFF
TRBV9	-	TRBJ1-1	CASSVTGYTEAFF
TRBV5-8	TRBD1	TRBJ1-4	CASRLTGGQEKLFF
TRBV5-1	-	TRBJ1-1	CASSLGTVPMNTEAFF
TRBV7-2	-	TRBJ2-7	CASSLEIGRAYEQYF
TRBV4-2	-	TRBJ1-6	CASSSGTRSSPLHF
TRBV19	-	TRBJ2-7	CASSMSWSSYEQYF
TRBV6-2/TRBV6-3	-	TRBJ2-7	CASSYLQVSYEQYF
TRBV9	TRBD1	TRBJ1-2	CASSVEGAYGYTF
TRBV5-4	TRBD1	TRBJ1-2	CASSAGQGALGYTF
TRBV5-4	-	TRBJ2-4	CASSLVASSAKNIQYF
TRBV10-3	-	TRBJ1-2	CAISEPRQPYGYTF
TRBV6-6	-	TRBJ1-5	CASRLQGGNQPQHF
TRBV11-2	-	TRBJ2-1	CASSLDRYNEQFF
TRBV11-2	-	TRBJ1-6	CASSLGWSYNSPLHF
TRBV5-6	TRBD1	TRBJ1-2	CASSPGRTGANYGYTF
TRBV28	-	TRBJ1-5	CASSPPRLAQHF
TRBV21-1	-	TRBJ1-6	CASRRSSYNSPLHF
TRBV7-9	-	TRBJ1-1	CASSSMRGTEAFF